The next 23 T cell receptor beta chains were all read from a single sample in a study of T cells in Graves' hyperthyroidism and ophthalmopathy. Amplified TCR beta CDR3 regions came from RNA transcripts. The HTBI primer set was used in a first-round RT-PCR of the TCR CDR3. TCRdb re-called the multiplex PCR reads with MiXCR, one entry per CDR3 protein. The sample gives 300,000 to 450,000 distinct CDR3 sequences, 20% to 25% of which show up once; about 70% is in the top ten. The sample consisted of blood. The source is a man aged 45 to 65 with Graves' hyperthyroidism.

The chain carries TRBV27 and TRBJ2-1; the D gene is possibly TRBD2 (6 bases). The V gene's germline CDR1 is MNHEY and CDR2 SMNVEV (reference sequence). V lost 7 bases and J 0 bases, leaving 34 bases between the germline ends. The CDR3 runs to 22 residues. CDR3 DNA: TGTGCCAGCATGCCCCCGGGAGAGCCGGTGTGGAGAAAACAGAGCTCCTACAATGAGCAGTTCTTC. Protein sequence: CASMPPGEPVWRKQSSYNEQFF.

A word on this clonotype: This could be a read error, since a much larger clone is one nucleotide away. V and J are TRBV3-1 and TRBJ1-5; D call uncertain. The V end was cut by 0 bases, the J end by 5 bases, with 11 bases between. The length of the CDR3 is 15 residues. Germline CDR1 is LGHDT and CDR2 is YNNKEL (reference sequence). CDR3 coding DNA: TGTGCCAGCAGCCAAGATTGGGCAAGCGATCAGCCCCAGCATTTT. This translates into CASSQDWASDQPQHF.

There are a few counts of this clonotype. The V call is TRBV6-1, the J call TRBJ2-1; the match to TRBD1 covers 9 bases. CDR1 and CDR2 from the germline V gene are MNHNS and SASEGT. This CDR3 has 16 residues. Trimming at V came to 6 bases and at J to 12 bases, leaving 18 bases not matched to a gene. The CDR3 loop reads CASSIDRGVAGEGQFF. The CDR3 nucleotides read TGTGCCAGCAGCATAGACAGGGGGGTTGCGGGAGAAGGGCAGTTCTTC.

In its sample, this clonotype was seen many times. The gene calls are TRBV5-1 and TRBJ1-1; D call uncertain. V was clipped by 0 bases and J by 5 bases, with 17 bases between them. The CDR3 has 16 amino acids. Per the germline V gene, CDR1 is SGHRS and CDR2 is YFSETQ. The CDR3 loop reads CASSLGFGHHGTEAFF. The CDR3 DNA is TGCGCCAGCAGCTTGGGTTTCGGCCACCACGGGACTGAAGCTTTCTTT.

The chain is built from TRBV6-1 and TRBJ2-7; 10 bases align to TRBD2. This CDR3 contains 14 residues. The germline V gene has CDR1 MNHNS and CDR2 SASEGT. The ends lost 7 bases at V and 1 base at J; junction bases unmatched: 4. CDR3 in amino acids: CASTPGLASYEQYF. The CDR3 DNA is TGTGCCAGCACTCCGGGACTAGCGTCCTACGAGCAGTACTTC.

This rearrangement joins TRBV20-1 to TRBJ2-1; D may be TRBD2 (5 bases). The CDR3 runs to 15 residues. The germline V gene encodes CDR1 DFQATT and CDR2 SNEGSKA (reference sequence). V was pared by 2 bases and J by 4 bases, with 15 bases between. CDR3 amino acids: CSARPPQRTYNEQFF. The CDR3 region has the DNA TGCAGTGCTAGACCCCCCCAGCGGACTTACAATGAGCAGTTCTTC.

For this clonotype: A much larger clone sits a single nucleotide away, making a read error possible. The chain employs TRBV3-1 and TRBJ2-5; 8 positions agree with TRBD2. CDR1 LGHDT and CDR2 YNNKEL come from the germline V gene (reference sequence). The CDR3 has 15 residues. The ends lost 1 base at V and 5 bases at J; junction bases unmatched: 6. The CDR3 coding sequence is TGTGCCAGCAGCCAAGGTGGACTAGCCGCGGAGACCCAGTACTTC. Residues: CASSQGGLAAETQYF.

This clonotype was detected a few times. The chain is built from TRBV2 and TRBJ2-3; 8 nucleotides match TRBD2. With 5 bases clipped from V and 1 base from J, the junction kept 8 bases outside the gene matches. The CDR3 contains 16 residues. Germline V gene data show CDR1 as SNHLY and CDR2 as FYNNEI. CDR3 region: CASSSVSGTRTDTQYF. The DNA for the CDR3 is TGTGCCAGCAGTTCCGTTAGCGGGACACGCACAGATACGCAGTATTTT.

V is TRBV24-1 and J is TRBJ2-4; D perhaps matches TRBD1 (5 bases). The CDR3 extends over 15 amino acids. Germline V gene lookup returns CDR1 KGHDR and CDR2 SFDVKD. Trimming stripped 0 bases from V and 3 bases from J, with 8 bases between. CDR3 in amino acids: CATSDLQGGKNIQYF. The CDR3 DNA sequence: TGTGCCACCAGTGATTTGCAGGGCGGCAAAAACATTCAGTACTTC.

V usage is TRBV7-3 and J usage is TRBJ2-2; 13 positions match TRBD2. The CDR3 totals 19 residues. Per germline, CDR1 SGHTA and CDR2 FQGTGA. V lost 0 bases to trimming and J lost 5 bases; unmatched junction nucleotides: 9. The CDR3 here is CASSLTFTSGRAVTGELFF. In DNA, the CDR3 is TGTGCCAGCAGCTTAACGTTTACTAGCGGGAGGGCCGTAACCGGGGAGCTGTTTTTT.

The sample holds a few counts of this clonotype. J is TRBJ2-5 and V is TRBV12-5; 9 bases fit TRBD2. Germline V lookup: CDR1 LGHNT, CDR2 FRNRAP. The junction had 15 bases not matched to a gene; V was cut back by 3 bases and J by 1 base. The CDR3 length is 19 residues. The CDR3 is CASGFRRVAGEISQETQYF. The CDR3 DNA reads as TGTGCTAGTGGTTTCCGGCGGGTAGCGGGAGAAATTAGCCAAGAGACCCAGTACTTC.

The V and J genes are TRBV3-1 and TRBJ1-2; maybe TRBD1 (6 bases). The CDR3 is 14 residues long. Germline CDR1 LGHDT, CDR2 YNNKEL (reference sequence). V lost 3 bases and J 8 bases, leaving 16 bases between the germline ends. The CDR3 region has the DNA TGTGCCAGCAGCCACGCAAGGGGGTTGGAGGGCTACACCTTC. It codes for CASSHARGLEGYTF.

In its sample, this clonotype was seen many times. This chain uses TRBV7-8 with TRBJ2-1; possible D gene TRBD2, 5 bases. Looked up from germline, CDR1 is SGHVS and CDR2 is FQNEAQ. Trimming removed 5 bases at V and 2 bases at J, with 13 bases between. This CDR3 comprises 15 residues. The CDR3 sequence: CASSPGVVAYNEQFF. The CDR3 coding sequence is TGTGCCAGCAGCCCCGGGGTTGTAGCCTACAATGAGCAGTTCTTC.

The V and J genes are TRBV14 and TRBJ1-1; 9 bases agree with TRBD1. From germline, CDR1 is SGHDN and CDR2 FVKESK. The CDR3 has 16 residues. V lost 0 bases, J lost 5 bases, and 7 bases stayed unmatched. The CDR3: CASSQDPGQGGTEAFF. Written as DNA, the CDR3 is TGTGCCAGCAGCCAAGATCCGGGACAGGGAGGGACTGAAGCTTTCTTT.

The chain couples TRBV7-9 to TRBJ2-1, with D possibly TRBD1 on 5 matching bases. V was clipped by 5 bases and J by 9 bases, with 14 bases between them. Germline V gene lookup returns CDR1 SEHNR and CDR2 FQNEAQ (reference sequence). CDR3 length: 13 amino acids. CDR3: CASSQRTIPEQFF. CDR3 sequence (DNA): TGTGCCAGCAGCCAACGGACAATTCCTGAGCAGTTCTTC. Full variable domain (outside the CDR3, taken from reference TRBV7-9 and TRBJ2-1): DTGVSQNPRHKITKRGQNVTFRCDPISEHNRLYWYRQTLGQGPEFLTYFQNEAQLEKSRLLSDRFSAERPKGSFSTLEIQRTEQGDSAMYLCASSQRTIPEQFFGPGTRLTVL.

The chain uses TRBV7-8 and TRBJ1-1; D perhaps matches TRBD1 (5 bases). V lost 1 base and J 0 bases, leaving 18 bases between the germline ends. Germline CDR1 SGHVS, CDR2 FQNEAQ. The CDR3 totals 18 residues. CDR3 protein: CASSLVLGGEIMNTEAFF. The DNA for the CDR3 is TGTGCCAGCAGCTTAGTACTAGGAGGGGAAATAATGAACACTGAAGCTTTCTTT.

This clonotype was picked up many times. The chain employs TRBV2 and TRBJ2-1; D remains ambiguous. V was clipped by 4 bases and J by 0 bases, with 7 bases between them. This CDR3 region has 14 residues. CDR1 SNHLY and CDR2 FYNNEI come from the germline V gene. The CDR3 loop reads CASSVTSSYNEQFF. The CDR3 nucleotides read TGTGCCAGCAGTGTGACGAGCTCCTACAATGAGCAGTTCTTC.

This clonotype occurred a few times. V usage is TRBV11-2 and J usage is TRBJ2-1, with no clear D. Germline lookup yields CDR1 SGHAT and CDR2 FQNNGV. The CDR3 contains 14 residues. V lost 2 bases, J lost 9 bases, and 14 bases lay in between. CDR3 region: CASSLKPSYLEQFF. The CDR3 region has the DNA TGTGCCAGCAGCTTAAAACCGAGTTACCTTGAGCAGTTCTTC.

The rearrangement joins TRBV10-3 to TRBJ2-2; 13 bases fit TRBD2. This CDR3 comprises 19 residues. Germline V gives CDR1 ENHRY, CDR2 SYGVKD. V shed 3 bases and J 7 bases; nucleotides not matched to a gene: 14. The CDR3 loop is CAISDLRGLAGVRGGELFF. The DNA for the CDR3 is TGTGCCATCAGTGATCTTCGAGGACTAGCGGGAGTCAGAGGCGGGGAGCTGTTTTTT.

This clonotype was detected a few times. The gene calls are TRBV3-1 and TRBJ2-3; D gene unclear. V lost 2 bases and J 10 bases, leaving 19 bases between the germline ends. CDR1 is LGHDT and CDR2 is YNNKEL in the germline V gene (reference sequence). CDR3 length: 15 amino acids. The chain's CDR3 is CASSQTRPPVLAQYF. CDR3 nucleotide sequence: TGTGCCAGCAGCCAAACCCGTCCTCCAGTTTTAGCGCAGTATTTT.

The chain couples TRBV20-1 to TRBJ2-3, with TRBD2 matching over 7 bases. This CDR3 is built from 16 residues. Unmatched junction bases numbered 11, after V lost 2 bases and J lost 3 bases. The germline V gene has CDR1 DFQATT and CDR2 SNEGSKA (reference sequence). CDR3 region: CSARPSLSGGTDTQYF. The CDR3 DNA reads as TGCAGTGCTAGACCTTCGCTGTCGGGGGGAACAGATACGCAGTATTTT.

This clonotype turned up a few times. The chain recombines TRBV20-1 with TRBJ2-2, with 14 bases aligning to TRBD2. The germline V gene encodes CDR1 DFQATT and CDR2 SNEGSKA (reference sequence). This CDR3 comprises 18 residues. With V trimmed by 5 bases and J by 7 bases, 15 bases remained unmatched. This CDR3 reads CSACPSGLAGEVGGELFF. The CDR3, as DNA: TGCAGTGCTTGTCCCTCGGGACTAGCGGGAGAGGTCGGCGGGGAGCTGTTTTTT.

The chain links TRBV9 to TRBJ1-4; D is ambiguous. Germline CDR1 reads SGDLS; CDR2 reads YYNGEE. There are 13 residues in the CDR3. The germline V and J ends were trimmed by 4 bases and 8 bases, with 12 bases remaining between them. This CDR3 is CASSPTLGEKLFF. The CDR3 DNA reads as TGTGCCAGCAGCCCCACCCTTGGCGAAAAACTGTTTTTT.